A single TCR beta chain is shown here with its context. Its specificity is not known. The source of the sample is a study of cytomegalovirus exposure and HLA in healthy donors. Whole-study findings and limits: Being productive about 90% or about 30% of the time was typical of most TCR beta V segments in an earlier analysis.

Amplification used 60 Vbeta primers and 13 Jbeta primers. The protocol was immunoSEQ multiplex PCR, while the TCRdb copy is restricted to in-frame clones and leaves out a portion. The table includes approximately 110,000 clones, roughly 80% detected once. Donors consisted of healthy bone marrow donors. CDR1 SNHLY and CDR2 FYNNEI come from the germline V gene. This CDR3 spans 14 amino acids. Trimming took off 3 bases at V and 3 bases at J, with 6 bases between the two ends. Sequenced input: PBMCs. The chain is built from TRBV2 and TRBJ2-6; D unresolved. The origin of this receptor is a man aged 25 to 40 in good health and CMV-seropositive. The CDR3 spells CASSDGGGANVLTF. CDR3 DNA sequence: TGTGCCAGCAGTGACGGCGGTGGGGCCAACGTCCTGACTTTC. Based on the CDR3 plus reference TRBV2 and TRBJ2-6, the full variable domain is EPEVTQTPSHQVTQMGQEVILRCVPISNHLYFYWYRQILGQKVEFLVSFYNNEISEKSEIFDDQFSVERPDGSNFTLKIRSTKLEDSAMYFCASSDGGGANVLTFGAGSRLTVL.